What follows are 30 T cell receptor beta chains derived from one specimen sequenced in a study of radiation and T cells in renal cell carcinoma. Treatment specified: treatment-naive control, cytoreductive nephrectomy. Here immunoSEQ multiplex PCR was the method, and the copy in TCRdb shows in-frame clones only, minus some. The data show about 16,000 clones, with 58% seen just once and 9.5% to 10% held by the top ten. The specimen was tumor tissue, collected from a patient whose treatment was nephrectomy without radiotherapy. The receptors shown here come from a man aged 35 to 55 with renal cell carcinoma.

The rearrangement uses TRBV25-1 and TRBJ1-6; D unclear. CDR3 length equals 13 residues. The germline gives CDR1 MGHDK, CDR2 SYGVNS. The V and J ends lost 0 bases and 7 bases respectively, with 4 bases between them. The CDR3 reads CASSEYRNSPLHF. The CDR3 nucleotides read TGTGCCAGCAGTGAATATAGGAATTCACCCCTCCACTTT.

The chain combines TRBV19 with TRBJ1-2; D perhaps matches TRBD1 (5 bases). Germline loops: CDR1 LNHDA, CDR2 SQIVND (reference sequence). The CDR3 runs 14 residues. V shed 7 bases and J shed 3 bases, with 15 bases lying between them. CDR3 in amino acids: CASKYQGSDYGYTF. In DNA form, the CDR3 reads TGTGCCAGTAAATATCAGGGCTCTGACTATGGCTACACCTTC.

This chain links TRBV7-2 with TRBJ1-5, with 10 nucleotides matching TRBD1. Germline V gene sequence: CDR1 SGHTA, CDR2 FQGNSA. The V and J ends lost 5 bases and 7 bases, in that order; junction bases with no gene match: 11. The CDR3 is 16 residues long. The CDR3 region has the DNA TGTGCCAGCAGCCAAGATGACAGGGGGCTTGGGCAGCCCCAGCATTTT. The encoded protein is CASSQDDRGLGQPQHF.

The V and J genes are TRBV21-1 and TRBJ1-6; TRBD1 is the table's D call and was not checked against the DNA. TRBV21-1 is a pseudogene segment. This CDR3 has 17 residues. CDR3 sequence (DNA): TGTGCCAGCAGCAATCGACAGGATGAATGTATTAATTCACCCCTCCACTTT. This sequence encodes CASSNRQDECINSPLHF.

This clone was observed a few times. The V call is TRBV18, the J call TRBJ2-5; D is undetermined. The CDR3 consists of 14 residues. V was trimmed by 2 bases and J by 5 bases, leaving 12 bases between them. CDR1 and CDR2 from the germline V gene are KGHSH and LQKENI. The CDR3 region is CASSPGVGMETQYF. CDR3 in DNA: TGTGCCAGCTCACCAGGGGTAGGGATGGAGACCCAGTACTTC.

V is TRBV11-2 and J is TRBJ1-1; D is unresolved. Germline lookup yields CDR1 SGHAT and CDR2 FQNNGV. The CDR3 covers 13 residues. The ends were cut back, 1 base at V and 8 bases at J, with 11 bases in the middle. In DNA form, the CDR3 reads TGTGCCAGCAGCTTAGGAGACGTGACGGAAGCTTTCTTT. This codes for CASSLGDVTEAFF.

The table lists this clone with a count of one. This chain links TRBV10-3 with TRBJ2-2; the D is unclear. This CDR3 is 16 amino acids long. V lost 0 bases and J 4 bases, leaving 12 bases between the germline ends. Germline CDR1 is ENHRY and CDR2 is SYGVKD. The CDR3 nucleotides read TGTGCCATCAGTGAGTCGCTTGGTGGCGTCACCGGGGAGCTGTTTTTT. As protein: CAISESLGGVTGELFF.

V usage is TRBV2 and J usage is TRBJ1-5; D gene unclear. CDR3 length: 15 amino acids. CDR1 and CDR2 (germline): SNHLY, FYNNEI. Trimming cost V 0 bases and J 6 bases, with 12 bases left between them. CDR3 in amino acids: CASSEALGKGQPQHF. CDR3 in DNA: TGTGCCAGCAGTGAAGCGCTTGGGAAGGGTCAGCCCCAGCATTTT.

By frequency in the sample, this clone is medium-sized. The chain couples TRBV7-9 to TRBJ1-2; D unresolved. Deletions cut 7 bases from V and 6 bases from J, with 18 bases between. CDR1 and CDR2 from the germline V gene are SEHNR and FQNEAQ (reference sequence). The length of the CDR3 is 14 residues. CDR3 coding DNA: TGTGCCAGCACCAATCAACGAGGGCCCCATGGCTACACCTTC. Amino acid sequence: CASTNQRGPHGYTF.

This sequence joins TRBV5-4 and TRBJ1-1, with D unresolved. The CDR3 is 13 amino acids. Germline CDR1 is SGHNT and CDR2 is YYREEE (reference sequence). V was shortened by 0 bases and J by 6 bases, with 9 bases between the two germline ends. CDR3 region: CASSLGNSPEAFF. CDR3 bases: TGTGCCAGCAGCTTGGGTAACAGCCCTGAAGCTTTCTTT.

This clone was observed a handful of times. This rearrangement joins TRBV5-1 to TRBJ2-7; D not resolved. Germline CDR1 SGHRS, CDR2 YFSETQ. Trimming took off 9 bases at V and 6 bases at J, with 4 bases between the two ends. The CDR3 runs to 8 residues. CDR3 bases: TGCGCCACCGTCGAGCAGTACTTC. It codes for CATVEQYF.

This clone was counted once. The chain couples TRBV2 to TRBJ1-2, with D maybe TRBD1 (5 bases). CDR1 is SNHLY and CDR2 is FYNNEI in the germline V gene. V dropped 2 bases and J dropped 4 bases, with 14 bases sitting between them. The CDR3 has 15 amino acids. This chain's CDR3 is CASSERGQRLYGYTF. CDR3 DNA sequence: TGTGCCAGCAGTGAAAGAGGACAAAGACTCTATGGCTACACCTTC.

The table lists this clone with a few counts. The chain employs TRBV4-1 and TRBJ1-2, with a weak D call TRBD1 (5 bases). Trimming took 1 base from V and 7 from J, leaving 19 bases between them. The germline V gene has CDR1 MGHRA and CDR2 YSYEKL. The CDR3 is 16 amino acids. The CDR3 reads CASSQGRGLTPGGYTF. In DNA, the CDR3 is TGCGCCAGCAGCCAAGGCCGGGGCCTAACGCCAGGTGGCTACACCTTC.

The V gene is TRBV6-9, the J gene TRBJ1-6; TRBD1 might be the D (5 bases). Trimming shortened V by 7 bases and J by 9 bases, and 31 bases separated the two germline ends. The CDR3 has 19 amino acids. CDR1 is MNHGY and CDR2 is SVAAGI in the germline V gene. CDR3 nucleotide sequence: TGTGCCAGCATTCTCGATTATCCGGGACGCCCCGATATAGGTTCACCCCTCCACTTT. This sequence encodes CASILDYPGRPDIGSPLHF.

This chain joins TRBV28 and TRBJ2-2; perhaps TRBD1 as D (6 bases). V dropped 6 bases and J dropped 9 bases, with 20 bases sitting between them. CDR1 MDHEN and CDR2 SYDVKM come from the germline V gene. The CDR3 covers 15 residues. CDR3 region: CASRSGTLLSRELFF. Here the CDR3 DNA reads TGTGCCAGCAGGTCCGGGACACTACTTTCCCGGGAGCTGTTTTTT.

This clone has only a few counts. CDR3 coding DNA: TGCGCCAGCGCCCAAGGAGGGGGGTACAATGAGCAGTTCTTC. Translating it yields CASAQGGGYNEQFF. V gene TRBV5-1 combines with J gene TRBJ2-1; D may correspond to TRBD1 or TRBD2 (6 bases each). Trimming shortened V by 7 bases and J by 4 bases, and 15 bases separated the two germline ends. Looked up from germline, CDR1 is SGHRS and CDR2 is YFSETQ. The CDR3 sequence is 14 residues long.

This clone was counted between two and nine times. The J gene is TRBJ1-2, the V gene TRBV4-2; TRBD1 matches 8 bases. Losses at the gene ends were 4 bases for V and 1 base for J; bases not matched to a gene: 5. The CDR3 runs 15 residues. Looked up from germline, CDR1 is LGHNA and CDR2 is YNFKEQ. This chain's CDR3 is CASSPPQGDNYGYTF. CDR3 DNA sequence: TGTGCCAGCAGCCCCCCACAGGGGGATAACTATGGCTACACCTTC.

The chain couples TRBV7-9 to TRBJ2-2; 8 bases agree with TRBD1. After removal of 5 bases from V and 3 bases from J, the junction contained 11 bases not matched to a gene. The CDR3 contains 17 residues. Germline V CDR1 and CDR2: SEHNR, FQNEAQ (reference sequence). CDR3 loop: CASSPMARGLHTGELFF. CDR3 nucleotide sequence: TGTGCCAGCAGCCCGATGGCCAGGGGGCTTCACACCGGGGAGCTGTTTTTT. The full variable domain, completed using reference TRBV7-9 and TRBJ2-2, is DTGVSQNPRHKITKRGQNVTFRCDPISEHNRLYWYRQTLGQGPEFLTYFQNEAQLEKSRLLSDRFSAERPKGSFSTLEIQRTEQGDSAMYLCASSPMARGLHTGELFFGEGSRLTVL.

The chain links TRBV9 to TRBJ2-3; possible D gene TRBD1, 5 bases. The CDR3 has 15 residues. V gave up 4 bases and J gave up 0 bases, with 12 bases separating them. Germline V gene lookup returns CDR1 SGDLS and CDR2 YYNGEE. DNA for the CDR3: TGTGCCAGCAGCTTTGGGGCATCTAGCACAGATACGCAGTATTTT. Its protein product is CASSFGASSTDTQYF.

The V gene is TRBV20-1, the J gene TRBJ2-3; TRBD2 is a possible D gene (5 bases). CDR1 and CDR2 from the germline V gene are DFQATT and SNEGSKA (reference sequence). V lost 6 bases to trimming and J lost 6 bases, with 10 bases between them. The CDR3 is 11 residues long. CDR3 region: CSAPRGDTQYF. The CDR3 DNA reads TGCAGTGCCCCTAGAGGGGATACGCAGTATTTT.

This clone was seen more than once but under ten times. The chain couples TRBV7-2 to TRBJ2-7; D not resolved. This CDR3 is built from 11 residues. Trimming cost V 3 bases and J 7 bases, with 7 bases left between them. Germline CDR1 reads SGHTA; CDR2 reads FQGNSA. In DNA, the CDR3 is TGTGCCAGCAGCTTTAGTCTAGAGCAGTACTTC. Translating it yields CASSFSLEQYF. The variable domain in full, completed from reference TRBV7-2 and TRBJ2-7, reads GAGVSQSPSNKVTEKGKDVELRCDPISGHTALYWYRQSLGQGLEFLIYFQGNSAPDKSGLPSDRFSAERTGGSVSTLTIQRTQQEDSAVYLCASSFSLEQYFGPGTRLTVT.

This chain joins TRBV6-5 and TRBJ1-1, with no clear D. Trimming removed 2 bases from V and 4 bases from J, with 11 bases in between. Germline CDR1 and CDR2: MNHEY and SVGAGI. The CDR3 contains 14 residues. DNA of the CDR3: TGTGCCAGCAGTTACGGAGGGTTCGGCACTGAAGCTTTCTTT. It codes for CASSYGGFGTEAFF.

This clone came up a few times. The chain carries TRBV11-2 and TRBJ1-6, with TRBD1 as a possible D gene (5 bases). Between the trimmed V and J ends, which lost 3 bases and 9 bases, there was a span of 15 bases. Per the germline V gene, CDR1 is SGHAT and CDR2 is FQNNGV. This CDR3 is built from 15 residues. The CDR3 nucleotides read TGTGCCAGCAGCTTGAGGGGTGACAGTCGTTCACCCCTCCACTTT. Translation: CASSLRGDSRSPLHF.

The J gene is TRBJ2-7, the V gene TRBV7-6, with a tentative D call TRBD2 (6 bases). Trimming pared 1 base from V and 6 bases from J, leaving 13 bases between. CDR3 length: 14 residues. Germline CDR1 is SGHVS and CDR2 is FNYEAQ. The CDR3 DNA reads as TGTGCCAGCAGCTTAGGTACTAGCAGGGCCGAGCAGTACTTC. Translation gives CASSLGTSRAEQYF.

The chain joins TRBV5-1 to TRBJ1-1, with D maybe TRBD1 (5 bases). This CDR3 is built from 14 residues. The V gene lost 2 bases and the J gene lost 7 bases, with 15 bases spanning the gap. Germline CDR1 reads SGHRS; CDR2 reads YFSETQ. DNA of the CDR3: TGCGCCAGCAGCTTTGGGGCAGGTGCTTATGAAGCTTTCTTT. It is translated as CASSFGAGAYEAFF.

The J gene is TRBJ2-5, the V gene TRBV18, with no clear D. The V end was cut by 5 bases, the J end by 1 base, with 11 bases between. Germline lookup yields CDR1 KGHSH and CDR2 LQKENI. The CDR3 contains 14 residues. CDR3 nucleotides: TGTGCCAGCTCAAGAGGCGCCCTCCAAGAGACCCAGTACTTC. It yields the protein CASSRGALQETQYF.

The J gene is TRBJ1-2, the V gene TRBV14; maybe TRBD1 (5 bases). Trimming took off 0 bases at V and 7 bases at J, with 15 bases between the two ends. The CDR3 runs to 15 residues. Per germline, CDR1 SGHDN and CDR2 FVKESK. The CDR3 nucleotides read TGTGCCAGCAGCCAAGATCCGGCAGGGAGGGGTGGCTACACCTTC. Translating it yields CASSQDPAGRGGYTF.

The genes are TRBV6-1 and TRBJ2-1; TRBD1 agrees at 7 bases. With V trimmed by 7 bases and J by 8 bases, 14 bases remained unmatched. CDR1 is MNHNS, CDR2 SASEGT, per germline. There are 15 residues in the CDR3. The DNA for the CDR3 is TGTGCCAGCACTGGCCGGGACAGAAATGAGGATGAGCAGTTCTTC. Translated, it gives CASTGRDRNEDEQFF.

The chain employs TRBV30 and TRBJ1-1; TRBD1 might be the D (5 bases). Trimming shortened V by 3 bases and J by 11 bases, and 10 bases separated the two germline ends. Germline values: CDR1 GTSNPN, CDR2 SVGIG (reference sequence). The CDR3 covers 10 residues. In DNA, the CDR3 is TGTGCCTGGAGCAGGGAGCGGGCTTTCTTT. Translated, it gives CAWSRERAFF.

The chain carries TRBV7-9 and TRBJ2-5; D remains unclear. The V gene's germline CDR1 is SEHNR and CDR2 FQNEAQ (reference sequence). Trimming cost V 1 base and J 5 bases, with 20 bases left between them. There are 17 residues in the CDR3. The CDR3 loop reads CASSLGSTSFSRETQYF. The CDR3 nucleotides are TGTGCCAGCAGCTTAGGGAGTACTTCGTTTTCTAGGGAGACCCAGTACTTC. Supplemented by reference TRBV7-9 and TRBJ2-5, the full variable domain reads DTGVSQNPRHKITKRGQNVTFRCDPISEHNRLYWYRQTLGQGPEFLTYFQNEAQLEKSRLLSDRFSAERPKGSFSTLEIQRTEQGDSAMYLCASSLGSTSFSRETQYFGPGTRLLVL.